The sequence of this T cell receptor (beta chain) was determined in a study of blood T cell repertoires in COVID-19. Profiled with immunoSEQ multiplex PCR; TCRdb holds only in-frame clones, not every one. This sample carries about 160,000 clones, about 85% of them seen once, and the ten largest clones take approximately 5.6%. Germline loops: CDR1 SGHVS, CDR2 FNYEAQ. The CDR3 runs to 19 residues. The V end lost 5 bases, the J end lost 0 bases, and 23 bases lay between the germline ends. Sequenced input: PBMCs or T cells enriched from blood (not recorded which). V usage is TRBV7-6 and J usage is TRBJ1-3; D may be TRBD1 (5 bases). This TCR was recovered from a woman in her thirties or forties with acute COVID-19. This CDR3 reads CASSRLGILGLSSGNTIYF. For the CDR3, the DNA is TGTGCCAGCAGCCGCTTAGGGATTTTGGGGCTTAGCTCTGGAAACACCATATATTTT.